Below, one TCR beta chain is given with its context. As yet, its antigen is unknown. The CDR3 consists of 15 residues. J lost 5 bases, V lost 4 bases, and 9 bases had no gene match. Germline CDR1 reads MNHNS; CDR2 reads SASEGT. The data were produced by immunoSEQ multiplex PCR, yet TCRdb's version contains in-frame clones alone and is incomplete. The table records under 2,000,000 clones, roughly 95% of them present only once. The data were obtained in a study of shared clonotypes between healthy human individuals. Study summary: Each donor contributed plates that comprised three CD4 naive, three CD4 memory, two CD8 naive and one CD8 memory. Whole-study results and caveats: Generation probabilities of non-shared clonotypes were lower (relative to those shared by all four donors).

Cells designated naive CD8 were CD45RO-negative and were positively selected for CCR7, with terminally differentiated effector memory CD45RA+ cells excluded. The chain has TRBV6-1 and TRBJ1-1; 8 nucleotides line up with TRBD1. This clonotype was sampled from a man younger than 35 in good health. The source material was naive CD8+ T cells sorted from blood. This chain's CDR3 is CASSGTRTGLTEAFF. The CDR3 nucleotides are TGTGCCAGCAGTGGAACAAGGACAGGGCTAACTGAAGCTTTCTTT.